This record looks at one T cell receptor beta chain sequence and its context. In this sample, this clonotype turned up once. The clone's antigen remains unknown. Qualities for individual bases were not recorded, and no much larger clone is one base off. A single read makes a weak case. RNA was extracted using the RNeasy kit, and roughly 0.45 to 1 microgram was reverse transcribed with random hexamers. TCR beta CDR3 regions were amplified with the immunoSEQ multiplex PCR assay covering 54 Vbeta and 13 Jbeta segments. To correct PCR amplification bias, a synthetic template baseline was used for both primer optimization and computational correction. In the paper's pipeline: Reads were annotated to V, D and J genes according to IMGT and were analyzed with immunoSEQ Analyzer, with only productive sequences retained. Clonality was calculated as one minus the Shannon entropy normalized by log2 of the number of productive unique sequences. For each patient and control, public and private clones were evaluated within the 100 most prevalent clones. Clones were defined as Susac-specific if absent from the healthy and MS cohorts, from some 1,000 published viral clones and from other ImmuneACCESS disease sequences. TCRdb reprocessed the public reads (quality trimming at Q25 with fastp, clone calling with MiXCR) and kept in-frame beta chains. Rows with one shared CDR3 protein collapse into an entry with the most common genes and DNA. For this entry, the V and J calls and clone size follow TCRdb and not the study's own pipeline. For this sample the table gives approximately 190,000 distinct CDR3 sequences, of which approximately 94% were detected only once. In total, the top ten clones hold 0.098% of the sample.

The data belong to a study of CD8 T cells in Susac syndrome (dated 2019 in TCRdb). For the wider study: Among the sequenced Susac syndrome patients, over five had clinically active disease and 8 or 9 were in clinical remission. At the time of blood withdrawal, Susac syndrome patients were either therapy-naive, taking corticosteroids (with some also receiving IVIg), or on IVIg alone. Whether CD8+ T cell activation and differentiation in Susac syndrome was antigen driven was tested using repertoire sequencing. Points the paper makes about the study in general: The number of individuals in the TCR sequencing and HLA analysis was recognized as being relatively small. In patients with Susac syndrome, the CD4+ T cell repertoire showed no detectable clonal expansion.

Peripheral blood CD8+ and CD4+ T cells from healthy donors, Susac syndrome patients and multiple sclerosis patients were profiled by high-throughput TCR beta sequencing. The Susac syndrome patients fulfilled recently defined diagnostic criteria for definite or probable disease. Bulk CD8+ and CD4+ T cells were purified by magnetic negative isolation, while CD8+ TEMRA cells were enriched using FACS. Blood was drawn into EDTA tubes, processed within 24 hours, and PBMCs were isolated by density gradient centrifugation. PBMCs intended for TCR sequencing were cryopreserved in liquid nitrogen and thawed later in a water bath at 37 degrees C. The sorted or isolated CD4+, CD8+ and CD8+ TEMRA cells reached a purity of at least 90%. The CDR3 holds 14 amino acids from the cysteine to the phenylalanine. Just CDR3 DNA is preserved here, 42 bases in frame from base 1. V is trimmed back by 2 bases and J by 4 bases, and the junction contains 2 bases that no gene match accounts for. The germline V gene encodes CDR1 MNHNY and CDR2 SVGAGI (reference sequence).

The chain is made from TRBV6-6 and TRBJ1-2; 9 bases in the middle match TRBD1. This clonotype originated in a human donor with Susac syndrome. The source material was CD4+ T cells from PBMCs. The CDR3 loop reads CASSYRDRAYGYTF. The DNA sequence reads TGTGCCAGCAGTTACCGGGACAGGGCCTATGGCTACACCTTC.